The clone carrying this T cell receptor (beta chain) was detected only once. Antigen: not known. Amplification used 60 Vbeta primers and 13 Jbeta primers. Using immunoSEQ multiplex PCR, the repertoire was profiled, and TCRdb retains in-frame clones only, with some absent. The sample lists approximately 130,000 clones, about four fifths occurring once. The data were obtained in a study of cytomegalovirus exposure and HLA in healthy donors. Overall study results and limits: Likely technical artifact: a cluster of highly shared sequence variants.

The CDR3 has 14 residues. Germline V gene data show CDR1 as SGHNT and CDR2 as YYREEE (reference sequence). The V and J ends lost 4 bases and 8 bases respectively, with 18 bases between them. The chain combines TRBV5-4 with TRBJ1-2; a possible D gene is TRBD1 (6 bases). Sample: PBMCs. The receptor was derived from a woman between 18 and 29 years old in good health and CMV-seronegative. The CDR3 sequence is CASSRGGAFEGYTF. In nucleotides, the CDR3 is TGTGCCAGCAGCCGAGGGGGGGCGTTCGAAGGCTACACCTTC. The full variable domain, rest sourced from reference TRBV5-4 and TRBJ1-2, is ETGVTQSPTHLIKTRGQQVTLRCSSQSGHNTVSWYQQALGQGPQFIFQYYREEENGRGNFPPRFSGLQFPNYSSELNVNALELDDSALYLCASSRGGAFEGYTFGSGTRLTVV.